The clone carrying this TCR beta chain was recorded a few times. This entry comes from a study of cytomegalovirus exposure and HLA in healthy donors. This PCR relied on a set of 60 Vbeta primers and 13 Jbeta primers. Measured with immunoSEQ multiplex PCR; TCRdb has only the in-frame clones, and not every one. Of about 150,000 clones listed, approximately 80% are singletons. There are 14 residues in the CDR3. V gave up 4 bases and J gave up 7 bases, with 14 bases separating them. Per the germline V gene, CDR1 is SNHLY and CDR2 is FYNNEI. This TCR was recovered from a woman aged 40-49 years in good health and CMV-seronegative. The V call is TRBV2, the J call TRBJ1-5; D is undetermined. Material: PBMCs. The CDR3 spells CASSGSTPRQPQHF. The CDR3 DNA reads as TGTGCCAGCAGTGGAAGTACCCCCCGGCAGCCCCAGCATTTT.